This is a list of T cell receptor beta chains from one sample in a study of Ad26.COV2.S vaccination and SARS-CoV-2 variants. Measured with immunoSEQ multiplex PCR; TCRdb has only the in-frame clones, and not every one. The data hold roughly 350,000 clones, with more than 75% observed a single time. The sample was peripheral blood, taken in a trial of Ad26.COV2.S vaccine versus placebo. Source of these receptors: a person aged 18-65 years who received the Ad26.COV2.S COVID-19 vaccine or a placebo. Both conserved end residues are part of each CDR3. A D gene is named only where the DNA matches it firmly. Size tells how often a clone was seen (once, few, many) or the class of an expanded clone, and some rows leave it out.

>TRBV12-3/TRBV12-4|TRBJ1-4|NA|NA
CASSFRVNEKLFF
TGTGCCAGCAGTTTCAGGGTTAATGAAAAACTGTTTTTT
>TRBV2|TRBJ1-2|once|NA
CASTRTQGIHTF
TGTGCCAGCACTAGGACCCAGGGTATCCACACCTTC
>TRBV7-3|TRBJ1-1|NA|TRBD1
CASSSGTGRSEAFF
TGTGCCAGCAGCTCAGGGACAGGGAGGTCTGAAGCTTTCTTT
>TRBV25-1|TRBJ1-1|NA|NA
CASSEYTKVTEAFF
TGTGCCAGCAGTGAATATACCAAAGTCACTGAAGCTTTCTTT
>TRBV25-1|TRBJ2-2|NA|NA
CAIQGYGELFF
TGTGCCATCCAGGGGTACGGGGAGCTGTTTTTT
>TRBV18|TRBJ1-2|few|NA
CASSRDEGRLKGYTF
TGTGCCAGCTCGCGAGACGAGGGACGATTAAAGGGCTACACCTTC
>TRBV27|TRBJ1-6|few|NA
CASSAGYAPLHF
TGTGCCAGCAGTGCAGGTTACGCACCCCTCCACTTT
>TRBV19|TRBJ1-1|NA|NA
CASSQRDTEAFF
TGTGCCAGTAGTCAGCGGGACACTGAAGCTTTCTTT
>TRBV6-5|TRBJ2-5|NA|NA
CASRILRDGETQYF
TGTGCCAGCAGGATTTTGCGGGACGGGGAGACCCAGTACTTC
>TRBV7-9|TRBJ1-4|NA|TRBD1
CASSTGQGRRATNEKLFF
TGTGCCAGCAGCACGGGACAGGGGAGGCGGGCAACTAATGAAAAACTGTTTTTT
>TRBV5-1|TRBJ2-1|NA|TRBD1
CASSLPTGGAYNEQFF
TGCGCCAGCAGCTTACCGACAGGGGGCGCTTACAATGAGCAGTTCTTC
>TRBV7-6|TRBJ1-3|NA|TRBD1
CASSPWDRPSGNTIYF
TGTGCCAGCAGCCCATGGGACAGGCCCTCTGGAAACACCATATATTTT
>TRBV13|TRBJ1-5|NA|NA
CASSLGRGEQPQHF
TGTGCCAGCAGCTTAGGCAGGGGTGAACAGCCCCAGCATTTT
>TRBV11-2|TRBJ1-1|NA|NA
CASSLGRGGDTEAFF
TGTGCCAGCAGCTTAGGAAGGGGCGGGGACACTGAAGCTTTCTTT